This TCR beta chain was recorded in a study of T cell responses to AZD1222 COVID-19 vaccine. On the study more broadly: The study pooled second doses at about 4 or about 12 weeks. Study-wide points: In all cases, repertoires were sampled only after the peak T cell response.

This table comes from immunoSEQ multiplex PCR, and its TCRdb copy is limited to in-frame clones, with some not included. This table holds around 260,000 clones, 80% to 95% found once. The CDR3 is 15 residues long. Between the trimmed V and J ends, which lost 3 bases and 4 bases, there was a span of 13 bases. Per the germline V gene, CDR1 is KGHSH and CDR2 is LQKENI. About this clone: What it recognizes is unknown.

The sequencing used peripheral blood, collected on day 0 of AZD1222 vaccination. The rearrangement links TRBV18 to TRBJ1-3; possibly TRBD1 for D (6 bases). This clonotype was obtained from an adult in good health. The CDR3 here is CASSPATGSGNTIYF. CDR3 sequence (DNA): TGTGCCAGCTCACCCGCGACAGGCTCCGGAAACACCATATATTTT.